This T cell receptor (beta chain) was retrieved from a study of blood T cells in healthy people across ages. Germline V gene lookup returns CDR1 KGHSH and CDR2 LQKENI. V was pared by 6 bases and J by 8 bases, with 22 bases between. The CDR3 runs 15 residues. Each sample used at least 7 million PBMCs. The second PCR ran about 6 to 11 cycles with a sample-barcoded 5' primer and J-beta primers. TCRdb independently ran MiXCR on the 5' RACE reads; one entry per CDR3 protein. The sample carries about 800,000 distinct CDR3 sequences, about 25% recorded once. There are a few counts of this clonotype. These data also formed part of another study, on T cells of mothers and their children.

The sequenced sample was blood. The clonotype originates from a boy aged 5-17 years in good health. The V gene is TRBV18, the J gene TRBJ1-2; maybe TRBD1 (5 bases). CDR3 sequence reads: CASSPGTDRRKGYTF. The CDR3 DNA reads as TGTGCCAGCTCGCCAGGGACCGATCGGAGGAAAGGCTACACCTTC. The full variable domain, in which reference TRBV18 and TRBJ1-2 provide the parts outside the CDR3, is NAGVMQNPRHLVRRRGQEARLRCSPMKGHSHVYWYRQLPEEGLKFMVYLQKENIIDESGMPKERFSAEFPKEGPSILRIQQVVRGDSAAYFCASSPGTDRRKGYTFGSGTRLTVV.